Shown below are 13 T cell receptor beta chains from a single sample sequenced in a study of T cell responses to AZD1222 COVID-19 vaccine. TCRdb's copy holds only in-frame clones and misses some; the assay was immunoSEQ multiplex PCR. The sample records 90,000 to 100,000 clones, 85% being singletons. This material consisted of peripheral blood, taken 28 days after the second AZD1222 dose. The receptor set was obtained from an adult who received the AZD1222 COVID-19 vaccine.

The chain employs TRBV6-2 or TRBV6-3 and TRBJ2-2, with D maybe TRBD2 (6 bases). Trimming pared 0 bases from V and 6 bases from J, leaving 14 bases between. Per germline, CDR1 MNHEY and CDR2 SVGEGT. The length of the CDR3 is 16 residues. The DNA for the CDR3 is TGTGCCAGCAGTTACTCGACTAGTATAACCGCCGGGGAGCTGTTTTTT. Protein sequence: CASSYSTSITAGELFF.

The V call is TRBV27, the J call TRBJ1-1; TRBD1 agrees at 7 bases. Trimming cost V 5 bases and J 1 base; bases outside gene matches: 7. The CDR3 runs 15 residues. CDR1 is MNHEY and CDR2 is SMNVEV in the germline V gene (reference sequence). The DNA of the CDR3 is TGTGCCAGCAGTCCATGGGACAGCAGGAACACTGAAGCTTTCTTT. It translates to CASSPWDSRNTEAFF.

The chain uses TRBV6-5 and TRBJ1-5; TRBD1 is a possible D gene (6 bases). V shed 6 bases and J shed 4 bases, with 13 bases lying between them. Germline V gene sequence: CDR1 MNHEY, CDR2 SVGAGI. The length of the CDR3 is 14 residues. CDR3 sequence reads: CASSDLTGNQPQHF. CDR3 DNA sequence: TGTGCCAGCAGCGACCTAACAGGGAATCAGCCCCAGCATTTT.

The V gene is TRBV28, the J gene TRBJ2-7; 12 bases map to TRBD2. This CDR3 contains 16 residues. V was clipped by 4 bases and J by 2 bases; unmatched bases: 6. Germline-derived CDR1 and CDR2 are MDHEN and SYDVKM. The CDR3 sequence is CASSSPGLAGTYEQYF. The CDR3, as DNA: TGTGCCAGCAGTTCGCCCGGACTAGCGGGGACCTACGAGCAGTACTTC.

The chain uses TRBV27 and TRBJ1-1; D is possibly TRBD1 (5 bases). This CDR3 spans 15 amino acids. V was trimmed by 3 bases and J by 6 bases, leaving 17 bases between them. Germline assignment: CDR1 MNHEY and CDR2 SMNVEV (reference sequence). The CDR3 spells CASSFGRGIPSEAFF. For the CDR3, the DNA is TGTGCCAGCAGTTTCGGGCGGGGGATCCCCTCTGAAGCTTTCTTT.

DNA for the CDR3: TGTGCCAGCAATTCCCTGGGGCCGCCCTATGGCTACACCTTC. This gives the protein CASNSLGPPYGYTF. The rearrangement uses TRBV28 and TRBJ1-2; possibly TRBD1 for D (5 bases). The CDR3 has 14 residues. V lost 7 bases and J 4 bases, leaving 16 bases between the germline ends. The V gene's germline CDR1 is MDHEN and CDR2 SYDVKM.

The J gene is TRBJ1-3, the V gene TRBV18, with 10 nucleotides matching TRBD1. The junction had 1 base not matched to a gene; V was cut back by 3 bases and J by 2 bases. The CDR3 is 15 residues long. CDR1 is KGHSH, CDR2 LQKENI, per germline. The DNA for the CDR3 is TGTGCCAGCTCACCGACAGGGGGCGCTGGAAACACCATATATTTT. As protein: CASSPTGGAGNTIYF.

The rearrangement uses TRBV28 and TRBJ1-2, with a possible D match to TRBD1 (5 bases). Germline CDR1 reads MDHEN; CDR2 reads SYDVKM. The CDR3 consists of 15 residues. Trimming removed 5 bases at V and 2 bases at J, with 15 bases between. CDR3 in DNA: TGTGCCAGCAGTCGCGGGGGGTTTTCAAACTATGGCTACACCTTC. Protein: CASSRGGFSNYGYTF.

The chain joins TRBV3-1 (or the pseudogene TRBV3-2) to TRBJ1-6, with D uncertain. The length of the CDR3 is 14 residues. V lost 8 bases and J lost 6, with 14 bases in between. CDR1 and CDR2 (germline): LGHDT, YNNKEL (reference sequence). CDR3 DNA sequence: TGTGCCAGCTCGGACCGGGATCCTAATTCACCCCTCCACTTT. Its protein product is CASSDRDPNSPLHF.

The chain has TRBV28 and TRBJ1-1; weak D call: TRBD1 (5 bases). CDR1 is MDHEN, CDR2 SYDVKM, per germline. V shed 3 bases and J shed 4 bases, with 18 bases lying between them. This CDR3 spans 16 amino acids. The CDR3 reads CASSFAGPMGSTEAFF. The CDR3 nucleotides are TGTGCCAGCAGTTTCGCGGGACCCATGGGGAGCACTGAAGCTTTCTTT.

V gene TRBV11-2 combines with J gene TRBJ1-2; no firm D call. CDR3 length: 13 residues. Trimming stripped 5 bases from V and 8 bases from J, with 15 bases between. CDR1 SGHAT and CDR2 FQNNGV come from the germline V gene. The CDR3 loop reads CASSQSGVGGYTF. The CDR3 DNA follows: TGTGCCAGCAGCCAGAGTGGGGTAGGAGGCTACACCTTC.

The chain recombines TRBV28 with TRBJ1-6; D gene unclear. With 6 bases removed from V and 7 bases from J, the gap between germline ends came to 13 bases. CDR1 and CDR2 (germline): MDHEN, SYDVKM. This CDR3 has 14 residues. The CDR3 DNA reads TGTGCCAGCAGGATAACAGTACTGAATTCACCCCTCCACTTT. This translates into CASRITVLNSPLHF.

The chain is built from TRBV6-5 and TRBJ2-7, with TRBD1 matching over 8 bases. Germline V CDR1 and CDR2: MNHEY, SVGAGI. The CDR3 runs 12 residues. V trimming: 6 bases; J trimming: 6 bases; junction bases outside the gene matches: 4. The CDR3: CASRTGVAEQYF. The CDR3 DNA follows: TGTGCCAGCAGGACAGGGGTGGCCGAGCAGTACTTC.